This TCR beta chain was recovered during a study of T-cell reconstitution after alpha-beta-depleted transplantation in children. Regarding this clonotype: Its antigen remains unknown.

As it was prepared, the TCRbeta library received unique molecular identifiers. MiXCR, applied by TCRdb to the PCR reads, yields one record per CDR3 protein. The sample shows about 900,000 distinct CDR3 sequences, roughly 29% of them seen only once. V lost 6 bases, J lost 8 bases, and 16 bases stayed unmatched. The CDR3 contains 16 residues. Germline loops: CDR1 MDHEN, CDR2 SYDVKM. Study results and caveats: About two months after transplant, alpha-beta T cells reportedly came from several hundred expanded graft clones. The authors attributed T-cell counts and diversity one year after transplant mostly to newly produced T cells. Surviving recipient cells, namely T cells and thymic progenitors, were the source of high day-60 TCRbeta diversity in some patients.

This chain connects TRBV28 to TRBJ1-5, with 7 bases that match TRBD1. The sequence was collected from a boy under three years old who had a stem cell transplant for SCID, so the T cells may come from the graft donor. The sample in question was PBMCs, mostly from graft donor cells, obtained 360 days after TCRalphabeta/CD19-depleted stem cell transplant. The DNA for the CDR3 is TGTGCCAGCAGGTCGGCGACAGGGATGCCCTGGGAGCCCCAGCATTTT. Residues: CASRSATGMPWEPQHF.